This TCR beta chain was obtained from a study of siplizumab effects on memory and regulatory T cells. Measured with immunoSEQ multiplex PCR; TCRdb has only the in-frame clones, and not every one. The sample contains some 100,000 clones, roughly 94% of which appear only once. The ends were cut back, 5 bases at V and 4 bases at J, with 20 bases in the middle. The CDR3 extends over 16 amino acids. Per the germline V gene, CDR1 is SGHRS and CDR2 is YFSETQ. Sequencing was performed on Tregs sorted from blood. This TCR came from a human donor in good health. The chain employs TRBV5-1 and TRBJ2-3, with D possibly matching TRBD2 (6 bases). For the CDR3, the DNA is TGCGCCAGCAGAATTTTTGGGGGAGGTGCGGCAGATACGCAGTATTTT. As protein: CASRIFGGGAADTQYF.